The T cell receptor beta chain under discussion was sequenced for a study of response to subunit inactivated influenza vaccine. General study points: Authors suggested seasonal influenza vaccinations each recruit few new T cells.

Trimming removed 3 bases from V and 0 bases from J; junction bases left unmatched: 8. The CDR3 loop spans 16 amino acids. The germline CDR1 and CDR2 sequences are SGHRS and YFSETQ. Each CDR3 protein is one row after TCRdb ran MiXCR on the RT-PCR reads. The sample yields about 530,000 distinct CDR3 sequences, 10% to 15% seen once. This clonotype was detected ten times or more. The antigen is unknown. The receptor comes from a middle-aged man who received an inactivated influenza vaccine. V and J are TRBV5-1 and TRBJ2-7, with 8 positions matching TRBD1. This material consisted of PBMCs from blood, taken roughly 48 days after vaccination. For the CDR3, the DNA is TGCGCCAGCAGCTCCGCAGGGACAGGCCTCTCCTACGAGCAGTACTTC. It is translated as CASSSAGTGLSYEQYF.